This T cell receptor beta chain was sequenced in a study of CD8 T cells in ankylosing spondylitis. Findings and limits, study-wide: There was a TCR beta motif, made of several highly homologous variants, that appeared characteristic of ankylosing spondylitis blood. There was reportedly significant enrichment of clones that were disease-linked in matched ankylosing spondylitis synovial fluid.

Generation of TCR beta libraries employed quantitative 5'-RACE incorporating molecular barcodes. MiXCR, run by TCRdb on the 5' RACE reads, gives a single entry per CDR3 protein. The top ten clones hold around 19% of a sample with roughly 670,000 distinct CDR3 sequences, roughly 19% of them seen once. Germline CDR1 is SGHRS and CDR2 is YFSETQ. The V and J ends lost 2 bases and 5 bases, in that order; junction bases with no gene match: 10. The CDR3 consists of 16 residues. This clonotype was picked up a small number of times. Antigen unknown. Sequencing used blood, either unsorted or a sorted T cell fraction (not recorded which). The genes are TRBV5-1 and TRBJ1-1; 9 bases align to TRBD1. The clonotype was recovered from a male donor with ankylosing spondylitis. As DNA, the CDR3 is TGCGCCAGCAGCTTAAAGCCGGGACAGGGTACGACTGAAGCTTTCTTT. Its protein is CASSLKPGQGTTEAFF.